This T cell receptor beta chain was retrieved from a study of beta chain features in type 1 diabetes. Remarks on this clone: Its target is unknown.

Study observations and caveats: Comparison showed that naive, central memory and Treg TCRB repertoires appeared more similar among patients than among healthy donors. Any PCR bias toward short templates would affect both groups alike. TCRB CDR3s from Type 1 diabetes patients were moderately but significantly shorter in all four CD4+ subsets. Cells expressing TCR highly could be over-represented by cDNA sequencing.

V was trimmed by 3 bases and J by 5 bases, leaving 10 bases between them. There are 14 residues in the CDR3. Looked up from germline, CDR1 is SGHVS and CDR2 is FNYEAQ. Expressed TCRB transcripts got sequenced, as all isolated RNA was reverse transcribed. Assay used: immunoSEQ multiplex PCR; TCRdb lists only in-frame clones, some missing. This table holds 250,000 to 300,000 clones, roughly an eighth found once. Naive, central memory, regulatory and stem cell-like memory cells within the CD4+ compartment were sorted using CD45RO/CCR7/CD25/CD127/CD95/CD27. Sequences were obtained from naive CD4+ T cells from blood. The V call is TRBV7-6, the J call TRBJ1-4; D is perhaps TRBD1 (5 bases). The clonotype was recovered from a man under 40 with type 1 diabetes. The CDR3 DNA is TGTGCCAGCAGCTTTAATACAGGAAATGAAAAACTGTTTTTT. The encoded protein is CASSFNTGNEKLFF.